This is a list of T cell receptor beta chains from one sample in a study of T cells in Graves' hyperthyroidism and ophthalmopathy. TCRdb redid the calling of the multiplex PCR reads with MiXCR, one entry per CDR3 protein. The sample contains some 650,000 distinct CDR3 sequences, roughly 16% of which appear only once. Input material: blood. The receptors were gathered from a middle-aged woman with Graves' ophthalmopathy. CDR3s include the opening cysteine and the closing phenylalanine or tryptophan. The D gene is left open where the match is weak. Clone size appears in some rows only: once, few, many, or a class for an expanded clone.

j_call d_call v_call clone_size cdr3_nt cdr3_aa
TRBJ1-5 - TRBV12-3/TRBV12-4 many TGTGCCAGCAGCCCCCGGGGCAGGCTACAGGGTAACAATCAGCCCCAGCATTTT CASSPRGRLQGNNQPQHF
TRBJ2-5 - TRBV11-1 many TGTGCCAGCAGCTTCGGGGACTCAGAGACCCAGTACTTC CASSFGDSETQYF
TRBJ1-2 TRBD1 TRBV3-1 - TGTGCCAGCGCATACCGACAGGGTGATGGCTACACCTTC CASAYRQGDGYTF
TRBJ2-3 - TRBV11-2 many TGTGCCAGCAGCCCCACAACCGTCAGCACAGATACGCAGTATTTT CASSPTTVSTDTQYF
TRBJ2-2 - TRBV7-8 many TGTGCCAGCAGCAAACTGGTGGGGGCGAACACCGGGGAGCTGTTTTTT CASSKLVGANTGELFF
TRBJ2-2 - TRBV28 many TGTGCCAGCGAGGGCCGTACCGGGGAGCTGTTTTTT CASEGRTGELFF
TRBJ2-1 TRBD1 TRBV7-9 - TGTGCCAGCAGCCCCAGAGGGGACAGGGGTTTGAGTGAGCAGTTCTTC CASSPRGDRGLSEQFF
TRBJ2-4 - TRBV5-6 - TGTGCCAGCAGCTATTGGACTTTTGCGGTTAAAAACATTCAGTACTTC CASSYWTFAVKNIQYF
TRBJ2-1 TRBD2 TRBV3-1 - TGTGCCAGCAGCCATGCGGGGGGGGCGAGCTACAATGAGCAGTTCTTC CASSHAGGASYNEQFF
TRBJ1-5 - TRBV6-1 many TGTGCCAGTCGACGGGATCAGCCCCAGCATTTT CASRRDQPQHF
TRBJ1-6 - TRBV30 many TGTGCCTATCAGGGGTTAGTCGGGAATTCACCCCTCCACTTT CAYQGLVGNSPLHF
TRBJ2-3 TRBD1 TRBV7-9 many TGTGCCAGCAGCTTAATGGGACAGGGGGCAGATACGCAGTATTTT CASSLMGQGADTQYF
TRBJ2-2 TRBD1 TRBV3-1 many TGTGCCAGCAGACCCAACTTGGGGACAGGGAACACCGGGGAGCTGTTTTTT CASRPNLGTGNTGELFF
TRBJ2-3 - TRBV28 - TGTGCCAGCGGTTTACCGGGTAGCACAGATACGCAGTATTTT CASGLPGSTDTQYF
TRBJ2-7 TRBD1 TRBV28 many TGTGCCAGCAGTTCCCGACAGGGGGCTTACGAGCAGTACTTC CASSSRQGAYEQYF
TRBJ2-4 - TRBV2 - TGTGCCAGCAGTCCGCCCCCTGAGGGTGACATTCAGTACTTC CASSPPPEGDIQYF
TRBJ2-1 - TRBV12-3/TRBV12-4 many TGTGCCAGCAGTTTTCGAAACAATGAGCAGTTCTTC CASSFRNNEQFF
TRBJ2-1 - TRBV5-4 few TGTGCCAGCAGCTACAGGGATTCCGATGAGCAGTTCTTC CASSYRDSDEQFF
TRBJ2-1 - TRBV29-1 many TGCAGCGTCGAGCCCTTTTCGGGGAGAGGGTCAAATGAGCAGTTCTTC CSVEPFSGRGSNEQFF
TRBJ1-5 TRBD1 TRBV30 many TGTGCCTGGAGAAACAGGGGTAGCAATCAGCCCCAGCATTTT CAWRNRGSNQPQHF
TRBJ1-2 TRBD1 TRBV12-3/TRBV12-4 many TGTGCCAGCAGTCAGACAGGGGATCGGGGCTACACCTTC CASSQTGDRGYTF
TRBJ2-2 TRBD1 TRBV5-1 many TGCGCCAGCAGCTCGAGGACAGGGAACACCGGGGAGCTGTTTTTT CASSSRTGNTGELFF
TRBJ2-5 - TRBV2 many TGTGCCAGCAGGAAGGAGTACCAAGAGACCCAGTACTTC CASRKEYQETQYF
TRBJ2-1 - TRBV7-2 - TGTGCCAGCAGCTTAGGGGTCCCTGGCGTCGGTGAGCAGTTCTTC CASSLGVPGVGEQFF
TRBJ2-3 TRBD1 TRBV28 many TGTGCCAGCAGTCGTGTTCAGGGGGCTAGCACAGATACGCAGTATTTT CASSRVQGASTDTQYF
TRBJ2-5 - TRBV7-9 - TGTGCCAGCAGCCAACGGCAGCAAGAGACCCAGTACTTC CASSQRQQETQYF
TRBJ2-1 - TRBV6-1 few TGTGCCAGCGGTCTGAGGGACCATGAGCAGTTCTTC CASGLRDHEQFF
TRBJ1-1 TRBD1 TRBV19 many TGTGCCAGTAGTACTGGGACAGGGGGCGAAGCTTTCTTT CASSTGTGGEAFF
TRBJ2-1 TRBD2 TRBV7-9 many TGTGCCAGCAGCACTGGACTAGCGGTCTACAATGAGCAGTTCTTC CASSTGLAVYNEQFF
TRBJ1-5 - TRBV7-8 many TGTGCCAGCAGCCCCAGGGAGTATAGCAATCAGCCCCAGCATTTT CASSPREYSNQPQHF
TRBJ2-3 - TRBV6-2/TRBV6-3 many TGTGCCAGCAGTTACCCTCTCGGAAGCTTAGACACCAGCACAGATACGCAGTATTTT CASSYPLGSLDTSTDTQYF
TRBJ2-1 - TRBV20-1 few TGCAGTGCTCCCCTGGGGGTGGGGCGCAATGAGCAGTTCTTC CSAPLGVGRNEQFF
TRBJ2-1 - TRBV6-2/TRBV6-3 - TGTGCCAGCAGCCCCGAGTGGGGGACCTACAATGAGCAGTTCTTC CASSPEWGTYNEQFF
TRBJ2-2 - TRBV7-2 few TGTGCCAGCAGCTCCTCCGGGACTTTGAACACCGGGGAGCTGTTTTTT CASSSSGTLNTGELFF
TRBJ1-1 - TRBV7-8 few TGTGCCAGCAGCGGGGGTTACGCTGAAGCTTTCTTT CASSGGYAEAFF
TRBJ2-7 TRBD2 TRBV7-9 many TGTGCCAGCAGCTTCGGCGGGAGTCACGAGCAGTACTTC CASSFGGSHEQYF
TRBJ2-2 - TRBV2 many TGTGCCAGCAGTGGCAACACCGGGGAGCTGTTTTTT CASSGNTGELFF
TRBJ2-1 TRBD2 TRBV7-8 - TGTGCCAGCAGCCCATACTCCGGAGCGGGGGGGGGGAATGAGCAGTTCTTC CASSPYSGAGGGNEQFF
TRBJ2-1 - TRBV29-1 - TGCAGCGTTGAAGAATCGGCAGGAGTAGCCTACAATGAGCAGTTCTTC CSVEESAGVAYNEQFF
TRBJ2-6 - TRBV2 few TGTGCCAGCAGTCCTCAGAACTCTGGGGCCAACGTCCTGACTTTC CASSPQNSGANVLTF
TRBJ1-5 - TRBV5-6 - TGTGCCAGCAGCTTGGGAAGGGGGTATCAGCCCCAGCATTTT CASSLGRGYQPQHF
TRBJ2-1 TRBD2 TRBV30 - TGTGCCTGGAAAGGGACTAGCGGGACCTACAATGAGCAGTTCTTC CAWKGTSGTYNEQFF
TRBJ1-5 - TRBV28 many TGTGCCAGCAGCCCAACCCTGGACAGTAGCAATCAGCCCCAGCATTTT CASSPTLDSSNQPQHF
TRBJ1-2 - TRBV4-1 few TGCGCCAGCAGCCAAGACGATGGCTATGGCTACACCTTC CASSQDDGYGYTF